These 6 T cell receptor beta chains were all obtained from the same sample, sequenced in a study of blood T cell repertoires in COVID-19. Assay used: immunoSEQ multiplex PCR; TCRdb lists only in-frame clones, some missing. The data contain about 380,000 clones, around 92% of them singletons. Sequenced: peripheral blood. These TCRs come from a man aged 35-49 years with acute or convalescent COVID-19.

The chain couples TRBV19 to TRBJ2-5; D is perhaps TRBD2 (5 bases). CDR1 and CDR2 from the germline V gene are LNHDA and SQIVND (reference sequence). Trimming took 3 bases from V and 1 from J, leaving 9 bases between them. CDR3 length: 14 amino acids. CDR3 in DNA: TGTGCCAGTAGTATTCCGGGATCCCAAGAGACCCAGTACTTC. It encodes CASSIPGSQETQYF.

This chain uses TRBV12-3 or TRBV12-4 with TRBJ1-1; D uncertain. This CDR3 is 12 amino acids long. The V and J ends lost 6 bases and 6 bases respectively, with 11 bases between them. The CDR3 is CASRSTTSEAFF. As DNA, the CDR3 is TGTGCCAGCAGGTCAACGACATCTGAAGCTTTCTTT.

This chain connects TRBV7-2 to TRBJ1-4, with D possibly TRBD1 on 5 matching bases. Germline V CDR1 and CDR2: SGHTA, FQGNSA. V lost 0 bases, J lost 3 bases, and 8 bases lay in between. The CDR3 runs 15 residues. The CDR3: CASSLAGLPNEKLFF. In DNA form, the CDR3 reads TGTGCCAGCAGCTTAGCGGGACTGCCTAATGAAAAACTGTTTTTT.

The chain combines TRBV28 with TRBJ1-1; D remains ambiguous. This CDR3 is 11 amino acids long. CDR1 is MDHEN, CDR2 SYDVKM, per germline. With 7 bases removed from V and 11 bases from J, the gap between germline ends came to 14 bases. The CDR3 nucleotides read TGTGCCAGCATTACCTGGCAGTGGGCTTTCTTT. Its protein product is CASITWQWAFF.

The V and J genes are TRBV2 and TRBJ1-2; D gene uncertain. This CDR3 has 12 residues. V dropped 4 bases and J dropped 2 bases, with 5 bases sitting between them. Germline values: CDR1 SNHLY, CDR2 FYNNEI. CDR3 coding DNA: TGTGCCAGCAGTGCTCGGAACTATGGCTACACCTTC. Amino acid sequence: CASSARNYGYTF.

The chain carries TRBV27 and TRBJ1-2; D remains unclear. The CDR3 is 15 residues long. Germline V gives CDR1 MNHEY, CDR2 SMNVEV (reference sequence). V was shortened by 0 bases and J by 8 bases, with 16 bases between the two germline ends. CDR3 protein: CASSLSSVPFAGYTF. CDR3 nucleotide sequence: TGTGCCAGCAGTTTATCTTCGGTACCCTTTGCCGGCTACACCTTC.